These 26 T cell receptor beta chains were sequenced from one sample in a study of neurological immune-mediated disorders. TCRdb reanalysed the 5' RACE reads using MiXCR and keeps one entry per CDR3 protein. In the table there are some 78,000 distinct CDR3 sequences, about 5% of which are singletons. Material for sequencing was PBMCs. The receptor set was obtained from a woman aged 25 to 45 with multiple sclerosis.

This clonotype was observed at least ten times. The rearrangement links TRBV6-1 to TRBJ2-2; 14 nucleotides align to TRBD2. The CDR3 consists of 15 residues. The trim removed 4 bases at V and 6 bases at J, leaving 1 base unmatched. Germline values: CDR1 MNHNS, CDR2 SASEGT. CDR3 protein: CASSGLAGGPGELFF. In DNA form, the CDR3 reads TGTGCCAGCAGTGGACTAGCGGGAGGGCCCGGGGAGCTGTTTTTT.

This clonotype has ten or more counts. The junction and the germline gene differ at one end; a read error may be behind it. V is TRBV4-2 and J is TRBJ2-5, with unresolved D. The germline V gene encodes CDR1 LGHNA and CDR2 YNFKEQ. The CDR3 extends over 14 amino acids. The DNA of the CDR3 is TGTGCCAGCGGCCAAGATATGGGGTGGGAGACCCAGTACTTC. This translates into CASGQDMGWETQYF.

This clonotype was observed at least ten times. This sequence joins TRBV20-1 and TRBJ2-2, with D possibly being TRBD1 (6 bases). The CDR3 runs 14 residues. Trimming cost V 5 bases and J 3 bases, with 13 bases left between them. The germline V gene has CDR1 DFQATT and CDR2 SNEGSKA (reference sequence). CDR3 coding DNA: TGCAGTGCTCGGAAAGGGGGAGACACCGGGGAGCTGTTTTTT. As protein: CSARKGGDTGELFF.

This clonotype was picked up a small number of times. The chain uses TRBV5-5 and TRBJ1-3, with D possibly being TRBD1 (5 bases). The CDR3 spans 16 residues. Germline V gives CDR1 SGHKS, CDR2 YYEKEE (reference sequence). Trimming pared 6 bases from V and 2 bases from J, leaving 18 bases between. The CDR3 here is CASTEGLRGAGNTIYF. CDR3 bases: TGTGCCAGCACAGAGGGACTGCGGGGAGCTGGAAACACCATATATTTT.

In this sample, this clonotype turned up many times. The CDR3 protein is CSARRLAGGPMGTDTQYF. The CDR3 DNA reads TGCAGTGCTAGACGGCTAGCGGGGGGGCCGATGGGCACAGATACGCAGTATTTT. The chain combines TRBV20-1 with TRBJ2-3; 12 bases fit TRBD2. Germline assignment: CDR1 DFQATT and CDR2 SNEGSKA (reference sequence). V dropped 2 bases and J dropped 1; count of bases not matched to a gene: 10. The CDR3 spans 18 residues.

This clonotype has at least ten counts. This chain links TRBV28 with TRBJ2-5; TRBD2 matches 14 bases. The CDR3 loop spans 17 amino acids. The trim removed 7 bases at V and 1 base at J, leaving 8 bases unmatched. Germline loops: CDR1 MDHEN, CDR2 SYDVKM. CDR3 DNA: TGTGCCAGCAAAGGGGGACTAGCGGGAGTTGCCCAAGAGACCCAGTACTTC. Translating it yields CASKGGLAGVAQETQYF.

With respect to this clonotype: At one of its ends the junction is not consistent with the germline gene, which may arise from a read error. V is TRBV10-3 and J is TRBJ1-3, with TRBD1 matching 7 bases. Germline CDR1 and CDR2: ENHRY and SYGVKD. The length of the CDR3 is 15 residues. Here the CDR3 DNA reads TGTGCCATCAGTGACCCGGGGACAGCTGGAAAAACCATATATTTT. It specifies CAISDPGTAGKTIYF.

This clonotype has a handful of counts. V and J are TRBV5-1 and TRBJ2-1, with no clear D. CDR1 and CDR2 (germline): SGHRS, YFSETQ. This CDR3 is built from 15 residues. V was shortened by 0 bases and J by 3 bases, with 10 bases between the two germline ends. The CDR3 here is CASSLVAEYYNEQFF. In DNA, the CDR3 is TGCGCCAGCAGCTTGGTTGCGGAATACTACAATGAGCAGTTCTTC. The variable domain in full, completed from reference TRBV5-1 and TRBJ2-1, reads KAGVTQTPRYLIKTRGQQVTLSCSPISGHRSVSWYQQTPGQGLQFLFEYFSETQRNKGNFPGRFSGRQFSNSRSEMNVSTLELGDSALYLCASSLVAEYYNEQFFGPGTRLTVL.

At least ten counts were recorded for this clonotype. V gene TRBV20-1 combines with J gene TRBJ2-5; weak D call: TRBD1 (5 bases). Looked up from germline, CDR1 is DFQATT and CDR2 is SNEGSKA (reference sequence). This CDR3 has 13 residues. V lost 4 bases and J 1 base, leaving 10 bases between the germline ends. The CDR3 sequence: CSATQAIQETQYF. The CDR3, as DNA: TGCAGTGCTACACAGGCCATCCAAGAGACCCAGTACTTC.

This clonotype was seen at least ten times. The rearrangement uses TRBV5-1 and TRBJ2-5; 11 nucleotides line up with TRBD2. V trimming: 0 bases; J trimming: 3 bases; junction bases outside the gene matches: 4. The germline gives CDR1 SGHRS, CDR2 YFSETQ. The CDR3 runs 16 residues. CDR3 sequence (DNA): TGCGCCAGCAGCTTGGCCCCTAGCGGGGGGAAAGAGACCCAGTACTTC. This gives the protein CASSLAPSGGKETQYF.

The table lists this clonotype with many counts. V and J are TRBV5-1 and TRBJ2-1; 11 bases align to TRBD1. With V trimmed by 4 bases and J by 7 bases, 10 bases remained unmatched. Germline values: CDR1 SGHRS, CDR2 YFSETQ. The CDR3 runs to 16 residues. The CDR3 protein is CASSEGWTGGPNEQFF. As DNA, the CDR3 is TGCGCCAGCAGCGAAGGTTGGACAGGGGGCCCGAATGAGCAGTTCTTC.

This clonotype was counted many times. This sequence joins TRBV9 and TRBJ1-3; D might be TRBD1 (5 bases). V lost 4 bases, J lost 4 bases, and 15 bases lay in between. The CDR3 extends over 15 amino acids. Per germline, CDR1 SGDLS and CDR2 YYNGEE. The CDR3 DNA is TGTGCCAGCAGCCCTGAGGGGACGCTGGGAAACACCATATATTTT. Translation gives CASSPEGTLGNTIYF.

In its sample, this clonotype was seen many times. The chain carries TRBV5-1 and TRBJ2-1, with a tentative D call TRBD2 (5 bases). V lost 0 bases, J lost 4 bases, and 11 bases lay in between. In germline, CDR1 is SGHRS, CDR2 YFSETQ. The CDR3 totals 15 residues. CDR3 in DNA: TGCGCCAGCAGCTTGGAGGCGTCGGGATACAATGAGCAGTTCTTC. It encodes CASSLEASGYNEQFF.

This clonotype was recorded many times. V gene TRBV5-6 combines with J gene TRBJ1-2, with D uncertain. Trimming left V 1 base short and J 2 bases short, with 12 bases between. The CDR3 is made up of 15 amino acids. Looked up from germline, CDR1 is SGHDT and CDR2 is YYEEEE. The CDR3 DNA follows: TGTGCCAGCAGCTTGTGGAGCCCGGGGAACTATGGCTACACCTTC. The encoded protein is CASSLWSPGNYGYTF.

In this sample, this clonotype turned up many times. The chain links TRBV6-6 to TRBJ1-2; tentatively, D is TRBD1 (5 bases). Trimming cost V 5 bases and J 2 bases, with 15 bases left between them. The CDR3 totals 15 residues. Germline V gives CDR1 MNHNY, CDR2 SVGAGI (reference sequence). The CDR3, as DNA: TGTGCCAGCAGTCATAACAGGAACGGGAACTATGGCTACACCTTC. It translates to CASSHNRNGNYGYTF.

This clonotype was detected ten times or more. The V call is TRBV20-1, the J call TRBJ1-2, with 8 bases lining up with TRBD1. The CDR3 is made up of 15 amino acids. Germline CDR1 DFQATT, CDR2 SNEGSKA (reference sequence). Germline trimming cut 3 bases from V and 3 bases from J; bases unmatched to any gene: 9. The CDR3 DNA sequence: TGCAGTGCTAGTCTGCCGGGACAGGACCACTATGGCTACACCTTC. This encodes CSASLPGQDHYGYTF.

This clonotype was picked up a small number of times. The chain joins TRBV7-6 to TRBJ2-1; TRBD2 matches 9 bases. Germline lookup yields CDR1 SGHVS and CDR2 FNYEAQ. The CDR3 runs 15 residues. Trimming cost V 1 base and J 5 bases; bases outside gene matches: 3. CDR3 DNA sequence: TGTGCCAGCAGCTTAGGACTAGCGGTTAACAATGAGCAGTTCTTC. Protein sequence: CASSLGLAVNNEQFF.

The CDR3 DNA is TGCGCCAGCAGCTTGGAAGGTTCAGAGACCCAGTACTTC. Translated: CASSLEGSETQYF. The gene calls are TRBV5-1 and TRBJ2-5, with D hard to call. Trimming removed 0 bases at V and 4 bases at J, with 7 bases between. In germline, CDR1 is SGHRS, CDR2 YFSETQ. The CDR3 covers 13 residues. The full variable domain, rest sourced from reference TRBV5-1 and TRBJ2-5, is KAGVTQTPRYLIKTRGQQVTLSCSPISGHRSVSWYQQTPGQGLQFLFEYFSETQRNKGNFPGRFSGRQFSNSRSEMNVSTLELGDSALYLCASSLEGSETQYFGPGTRLLVL.

This clonotype was detected a few times. A much larger clone lies a single base off, so this may be a read error. J is TRBJ2-4 and V is TRBV5-1; 7 bases map to TRBD1. The CDR3 consists of 15 residues. Per the germline V gene, CDR1 is SGHRS and CDR2 is YFSETQ. With V trimmed by 4 bases and J by 10 bases, 14 bases remained unmatched. CDR3 nucleotides: TGCGCCAGCAGCCTGATGTCGAGGGACAGAAAAATTCAGTACTTC. It is translated as CASSLMSRDRKIQYF.

The CDR3 protein is CASSRGAGGRYEQYF. CDR3 coding DNA: TGTGCCAGCAGCCGAGGAGCGGGAGGGAGGTACGAGCAGTACTTC. This rearrangement joins TRBV3-1 to TRBJ2-7; 10 bases align to TRBD2. J lost 4 bases, V lost 4 bases, and 7 bases had no gene match. This CDR3 is 15 amino acids long. CDR1 and CDR2 from the germline V gene are LGHDT and YNNKEL (reference sequence).

This clonotype was picked up many times. The J gene is TRBJ2-2, the V gene TRBV9; 8 nucleotides line up with TRBD1. The CDR3 length is 16 residues. Germline V gene sequence: CDR1 SGDLS, CDR2 YYNGEE. After removal of 2 bases from V and 4 bases from J, the junction contained 7 bases not matched to a gene. The CDR3 region is CASSVGPTGGTGELFF. CDR3 bases: TGTGCCAGCAGCGTGGGACCCACAGGGGGCACCGGGGAGCTGTTTTTT.

The table lists this clonotype with many counts. The V call is TRBV5-1, the J call TRBJ2-1; D possibly matches TRBD1 or TRBD2 (6 bases each). Trimming pared 5 bases from V and 4 bases from J, leaving 16 bases between. Germline assignment: CDR1 SGHRS and CDR2 YFSETQ. This CDR3 spans 15 amino acids. The CDR3 is CASRPLGGPYNEQFF. Here the CDR3 DNA reads TGCGCCAGCAGACCCCTAGGGGGGCCTTACAATGAGCAGTTCTTC.

This clonotype was observed at least ten times. This chain connects TRBV20-1 to TRBJ1-2, with a tentative D call TRBD1 (5 bases). V was shortened by 0 bases and J by 0 bases, with 20 bases between the two germline ends. Germline values: CDR1 DFQATT, CDR2 SNEGSKA (reference sequence). The CDR3 extends over 18 amino acids. This CDR3 reads CSARDPSQGEGANYGYTF. CDR3 DNA: TGCAGTGCTAGAGATCCGTCCCAAGGGGAGGGTGCTAACTATGGCTACACCTTC.

In this sample, this clonotype turned up once. Given a much more abundant clone one base away, this may be a read error. This sequence joins TRBV20-1 and TRBJ2-5, with a possible D match to TRBD2 (5 bases). Trimming stripped 7 bases from V and 7 bases from J, with 16 bases between. This CDR3 has 12 residues. The V gene's germline CDR1 is DFQATT and CDR2 SNEGSKA (reference sequence). As DNA, the CDR3 is TGCAGTGATTTACCGGACTTGGGGACCCAGTACTTC. Residues: CSDLPDLGTQYF.

At least ten counts were recorded for this clonotype. CDR3 in amino acids: CASSPGPGGPTYNEQFF. The CDR3 region has the DNA TGCGCCAGCAGCCCGGGGCCGGGGGGACCGACGTACAATGAGCAGTTCTTC. The chain links TRBV4-1 to TRBJ2-1, with TRBD2 identical over 7 bases. Germline CDR1 is MGHRA and CDR2 is YSYEKL. CDR3 size: 17 residues. V shed 4 bases and J 4 bases; nucleotides not matched to a gene: 13.

The chain couples TRBV20-1 to TRBJ1-4, with D uncertain. This CDR3 is built from 14 residues. The V end was cut by 4 bases, the J end by 4 bases, with 13 bases between. CDR1 is DFQATT and CDR2 is SNEGSKA in the germline V gene (reference sequence). This chain's CDR3 is CSATGLPVNEKLFF. CDR3 nucleotides: TGCAGTGCTACCGGTTTACCGGTTAATGAAAAACTGTTTTTT.